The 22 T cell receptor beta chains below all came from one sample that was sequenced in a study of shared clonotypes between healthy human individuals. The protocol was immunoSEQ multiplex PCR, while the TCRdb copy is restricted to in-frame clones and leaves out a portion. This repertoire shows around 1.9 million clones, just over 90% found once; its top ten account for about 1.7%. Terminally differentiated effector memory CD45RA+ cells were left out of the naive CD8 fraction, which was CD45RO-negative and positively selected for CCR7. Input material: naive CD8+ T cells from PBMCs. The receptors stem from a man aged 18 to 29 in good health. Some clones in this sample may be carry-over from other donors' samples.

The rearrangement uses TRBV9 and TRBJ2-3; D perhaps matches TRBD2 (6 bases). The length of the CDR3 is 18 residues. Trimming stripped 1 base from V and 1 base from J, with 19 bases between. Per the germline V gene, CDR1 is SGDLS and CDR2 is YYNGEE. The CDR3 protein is CASSVSRRSGYRTDTQYF. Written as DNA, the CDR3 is TGTGCCAGCAGCGTATCCCGACGAAGCGGGTACCGCACAGATACGCAGTATTTT.

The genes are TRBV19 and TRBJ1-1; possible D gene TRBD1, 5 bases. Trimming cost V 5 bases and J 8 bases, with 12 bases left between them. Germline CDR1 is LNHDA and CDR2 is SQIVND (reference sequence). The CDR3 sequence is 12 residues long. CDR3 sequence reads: CASSRDAGEAFF. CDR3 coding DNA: TGTGCCAGTAGTCGGGACGCGGGAGAAGCTTTCTTT.

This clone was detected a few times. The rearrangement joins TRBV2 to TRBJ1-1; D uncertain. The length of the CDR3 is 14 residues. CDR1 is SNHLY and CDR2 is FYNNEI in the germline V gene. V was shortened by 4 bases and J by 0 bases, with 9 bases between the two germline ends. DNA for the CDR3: TGTGCCAGCAGTGTCGGCAGCATGAACACTGAAGCTTTCTTT. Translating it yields CASSVGSMNTEAFF.

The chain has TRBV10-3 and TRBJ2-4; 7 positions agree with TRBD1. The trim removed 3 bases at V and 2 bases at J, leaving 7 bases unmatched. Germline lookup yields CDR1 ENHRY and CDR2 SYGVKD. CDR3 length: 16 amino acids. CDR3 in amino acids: CAISDRTGESKNIQYF. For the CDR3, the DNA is TGTGCCATCAGTGATCGGACAGGTGAATCCAAAAACATTCAGTACTTC.

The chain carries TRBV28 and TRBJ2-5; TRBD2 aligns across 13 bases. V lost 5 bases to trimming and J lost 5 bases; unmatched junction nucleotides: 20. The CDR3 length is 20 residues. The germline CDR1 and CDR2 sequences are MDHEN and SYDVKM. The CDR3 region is CASSPQHPWTSGSWGETQYF. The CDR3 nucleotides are TGTGCCAGCAGTCCCCAACACCCCTGGACTAGCGGGAGTTGGGGGGAGACCCAGTACTTC.

The CDR3 sequence: CASSPGTVPSGANVLTF. The CDR3 nucleotides read TGTGCCAGCAGCCCCGGGACAGTGCCCTCTGGGGCCAACGTCCTGACTTTC. This chain joins TRBV7-8 and TRBJ2-6, with 7 bases matching TRBD1. V shed 5 bases, J shed 0 bases, and the junction held 7 bases outside the gene matches. Germline V gives CDR1 SGHVS, CDR2 FQNEAQ. There are 17 residues in the CDR3.

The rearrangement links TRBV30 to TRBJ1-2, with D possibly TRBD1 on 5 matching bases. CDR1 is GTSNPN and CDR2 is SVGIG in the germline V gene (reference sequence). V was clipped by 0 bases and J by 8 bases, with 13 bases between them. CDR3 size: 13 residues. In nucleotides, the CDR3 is TGTGCCTGGAGTGTCGGGGGAAGTGAGGGCTACACCTTC. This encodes CAWSVGGSEGYTF.

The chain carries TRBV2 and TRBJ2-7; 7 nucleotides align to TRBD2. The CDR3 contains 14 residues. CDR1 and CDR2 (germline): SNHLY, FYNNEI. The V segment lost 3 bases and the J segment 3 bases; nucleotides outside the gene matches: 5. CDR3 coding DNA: TGTGCCAGCAGTGAGGTCAAGCGGGACTACGAGCAGTACTTC. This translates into CASSEVKRDYEQYF.

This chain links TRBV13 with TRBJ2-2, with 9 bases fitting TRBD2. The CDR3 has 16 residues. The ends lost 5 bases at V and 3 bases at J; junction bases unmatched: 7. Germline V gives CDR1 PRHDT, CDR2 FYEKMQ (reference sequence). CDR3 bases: TGTGCCAGCAGCAGCCGACTAGCGGAGTACACCGGGGAGCTGTTTTTT. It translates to CASSSRLAEYTGELFF. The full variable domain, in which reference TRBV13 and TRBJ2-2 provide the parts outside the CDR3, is AAGVIQSPRHLIKEKRETATLKCYPIPRHDTVYWYQQGPGQDPQFLISFYEKMQSDKGSIPDRFSAQQFSDYHSELNMSSLELGDSALYFCASSSRLAEYTGELFFGEGSRLTVL.

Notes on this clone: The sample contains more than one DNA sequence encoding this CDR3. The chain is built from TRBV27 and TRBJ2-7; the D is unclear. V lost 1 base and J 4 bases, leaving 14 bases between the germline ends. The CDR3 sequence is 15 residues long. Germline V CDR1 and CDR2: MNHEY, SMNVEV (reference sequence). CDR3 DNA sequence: TGTGCCAGCAGTTTATGGGCAGGTCCTTCTTACGAGCAGTACTTC. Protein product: CASSLWAGPSYEQYF.

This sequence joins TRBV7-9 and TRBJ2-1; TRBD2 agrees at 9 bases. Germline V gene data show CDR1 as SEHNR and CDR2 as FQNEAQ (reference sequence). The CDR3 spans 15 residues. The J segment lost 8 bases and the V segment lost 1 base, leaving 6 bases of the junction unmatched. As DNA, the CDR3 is TGTGCCAGCAGCTTAGGTGGACTAGCGTCCTATGAGCAGTTCTTC. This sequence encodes CASSLGGLASYEQFF.

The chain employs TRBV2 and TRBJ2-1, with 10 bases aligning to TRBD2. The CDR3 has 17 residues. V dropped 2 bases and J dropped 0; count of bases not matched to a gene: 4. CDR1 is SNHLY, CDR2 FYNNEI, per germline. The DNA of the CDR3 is TGTGCCAGCAGTGAACTAGCGGGAGTTTTCTCCTACAATGAGCAGTTCTTC. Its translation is CASSELAGVFSYNEQFF.

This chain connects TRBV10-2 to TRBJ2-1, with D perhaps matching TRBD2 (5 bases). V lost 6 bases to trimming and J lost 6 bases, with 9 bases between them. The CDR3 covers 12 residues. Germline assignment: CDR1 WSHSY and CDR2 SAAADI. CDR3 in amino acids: CASRRAGNEQFF. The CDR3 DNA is TGCGCCAGCAGGAGGGCGGGCAATGAGCAGTTCTTC.

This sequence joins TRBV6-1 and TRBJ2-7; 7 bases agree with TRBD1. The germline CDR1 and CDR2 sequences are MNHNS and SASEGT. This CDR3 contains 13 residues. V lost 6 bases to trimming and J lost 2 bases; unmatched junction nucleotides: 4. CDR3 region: CASRPGTAYEQYF. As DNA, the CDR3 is TGTGCCAGCAGGCCCGGGACAGCCTACGAGCAGTACTTC.

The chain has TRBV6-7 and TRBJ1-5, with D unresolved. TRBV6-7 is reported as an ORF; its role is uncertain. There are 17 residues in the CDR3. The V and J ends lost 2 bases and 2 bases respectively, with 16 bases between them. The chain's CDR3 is CASSYPGVGMGNQPQHF. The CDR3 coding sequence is TGTGCCAGCAGTTACCCGGGAGTAGGTATGGGCAATCAGCCCCAGCATTTT.

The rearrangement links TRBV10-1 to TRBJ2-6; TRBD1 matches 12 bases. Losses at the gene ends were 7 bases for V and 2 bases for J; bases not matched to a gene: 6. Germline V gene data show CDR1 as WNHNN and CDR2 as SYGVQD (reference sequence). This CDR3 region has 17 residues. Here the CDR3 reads CASMEGTGGAGANVLTF. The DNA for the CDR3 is TGCGCCAGCATGGAGGGGACAGGGGGCGCTGGGGCCAACGTCCTGACTTTC.

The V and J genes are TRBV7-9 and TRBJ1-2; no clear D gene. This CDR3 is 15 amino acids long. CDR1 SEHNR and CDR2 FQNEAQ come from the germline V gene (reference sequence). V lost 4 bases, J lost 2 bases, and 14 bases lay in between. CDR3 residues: CASSSNPGTNYGYTF. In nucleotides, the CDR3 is TGTGCCAGCAGCTCTAATCCGGGAACGAACTATGGCTACACCTTC.

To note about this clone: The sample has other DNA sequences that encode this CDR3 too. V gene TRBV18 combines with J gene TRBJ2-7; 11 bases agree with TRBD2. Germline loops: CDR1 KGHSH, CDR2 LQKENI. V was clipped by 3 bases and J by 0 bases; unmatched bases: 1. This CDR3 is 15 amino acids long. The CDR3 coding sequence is TGTGCCAGCTCACCGGGGACTAGCGGCTCCTACGAGCAGTACTTC. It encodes CASSPGTSGSYEQYF.

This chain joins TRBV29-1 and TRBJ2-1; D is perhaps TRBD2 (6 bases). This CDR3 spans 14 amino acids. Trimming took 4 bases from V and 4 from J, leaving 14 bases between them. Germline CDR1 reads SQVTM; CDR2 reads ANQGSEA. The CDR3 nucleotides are TGCAGCGTTGTCGGGGGAGGACCGTACAATGAGCAGTTCTTC. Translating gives CSVVGGGPYNEQFF.

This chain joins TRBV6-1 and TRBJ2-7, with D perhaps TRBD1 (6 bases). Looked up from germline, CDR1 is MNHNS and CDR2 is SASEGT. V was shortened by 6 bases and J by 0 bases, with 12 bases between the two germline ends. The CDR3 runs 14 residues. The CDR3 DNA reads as TGTGCCAGCAGAACGACAGGTTACTCCTACGAGCAGTACTTC. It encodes CASRTTGYSYEQYF.

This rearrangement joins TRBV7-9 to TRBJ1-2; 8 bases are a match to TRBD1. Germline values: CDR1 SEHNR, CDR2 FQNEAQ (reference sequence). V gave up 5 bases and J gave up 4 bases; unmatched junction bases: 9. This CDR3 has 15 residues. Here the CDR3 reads CASSSWDRSSYGYTF. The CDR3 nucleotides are TGTGCCAGCAGCAGCTGGGACAGGTCTAGCTATGGCTACACCTTC.

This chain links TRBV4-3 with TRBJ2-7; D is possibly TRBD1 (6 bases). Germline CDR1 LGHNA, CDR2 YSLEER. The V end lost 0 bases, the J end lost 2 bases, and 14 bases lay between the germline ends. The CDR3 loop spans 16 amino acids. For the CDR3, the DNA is TGCGCCAGCAGCCAAGATCAGGGGACCCTCGCCTACGAGCAGTACTTC. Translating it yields CASSQDQGTLAYEQYF.